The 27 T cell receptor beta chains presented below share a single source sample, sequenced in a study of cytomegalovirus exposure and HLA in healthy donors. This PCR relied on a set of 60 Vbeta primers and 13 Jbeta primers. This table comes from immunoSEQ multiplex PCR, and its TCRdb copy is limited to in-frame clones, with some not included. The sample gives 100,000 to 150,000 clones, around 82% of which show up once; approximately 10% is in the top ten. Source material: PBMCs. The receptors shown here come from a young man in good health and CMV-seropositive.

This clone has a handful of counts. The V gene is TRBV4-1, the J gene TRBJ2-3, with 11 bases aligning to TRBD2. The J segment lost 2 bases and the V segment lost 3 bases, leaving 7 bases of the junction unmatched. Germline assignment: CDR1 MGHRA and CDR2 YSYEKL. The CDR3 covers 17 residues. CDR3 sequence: CASSQTMTSGVTDTQYF. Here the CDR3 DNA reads TGCGCCAGCAGCCAGACGATGACTAGCGGGGTCACAGATACGCAGTATTTT.

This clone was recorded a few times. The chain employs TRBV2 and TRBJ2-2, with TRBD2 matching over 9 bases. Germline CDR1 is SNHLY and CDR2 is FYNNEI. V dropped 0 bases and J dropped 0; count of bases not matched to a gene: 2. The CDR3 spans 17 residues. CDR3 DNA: TGTGCCAGCAGTGAAGCGGTAGCGGGGGCGAACACCGGGGAGCTGTTTTTT. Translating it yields CASSEAVAGANTGELFF. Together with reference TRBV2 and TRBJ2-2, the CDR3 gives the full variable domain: EPEVTQTPSHQVTQMGQEVILRCVPISNHLYFYWYRQILGQKVEFLVSFYNNEISEKSEIFDDQFSVERPDGSNFTLKIRSTKLEDSAMYFCASSEAVAGANTGELFFGEGSRLTVL.

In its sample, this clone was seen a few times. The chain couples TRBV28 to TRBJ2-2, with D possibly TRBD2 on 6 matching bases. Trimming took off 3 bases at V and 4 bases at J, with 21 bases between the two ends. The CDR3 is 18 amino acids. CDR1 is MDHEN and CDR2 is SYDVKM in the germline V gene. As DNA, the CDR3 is TGTGCCAGCAGTTTTGGGCCGGGAGCCGGGGGTGGCACCGGGGAGCTGTTTTTT. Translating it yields CASSFGPGAGGGTGELFF.

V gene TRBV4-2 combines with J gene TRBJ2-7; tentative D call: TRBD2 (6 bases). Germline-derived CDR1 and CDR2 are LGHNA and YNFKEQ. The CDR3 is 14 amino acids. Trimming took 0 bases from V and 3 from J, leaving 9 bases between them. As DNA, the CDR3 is TGTGCCAGCAGCCAAGATTTGGGGGGCTACGAGCAGTACTTC. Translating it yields CASSQDLGGYEQYF.

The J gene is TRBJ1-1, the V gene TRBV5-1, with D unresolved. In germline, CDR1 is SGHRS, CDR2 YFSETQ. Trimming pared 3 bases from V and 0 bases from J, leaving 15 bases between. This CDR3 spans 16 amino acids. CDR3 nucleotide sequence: TGCGCCAGCAGCTCGAGGACTTCGAGCCTGAACACTGAAGCTTTCTTT. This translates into CASSSRTSSLNTEAFF.

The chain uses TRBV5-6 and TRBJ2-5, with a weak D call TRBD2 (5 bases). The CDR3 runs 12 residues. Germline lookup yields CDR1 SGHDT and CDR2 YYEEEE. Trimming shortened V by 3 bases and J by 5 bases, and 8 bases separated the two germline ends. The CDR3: CASSSRAETQYF. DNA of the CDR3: TGTGCCAGCAGCTCGAGGGCGGAGACCCAGTACTTC.

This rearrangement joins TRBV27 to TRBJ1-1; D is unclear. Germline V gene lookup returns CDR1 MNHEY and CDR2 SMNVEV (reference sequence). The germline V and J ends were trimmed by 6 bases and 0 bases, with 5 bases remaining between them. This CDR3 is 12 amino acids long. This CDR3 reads CASRSVNTEAFF. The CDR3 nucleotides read TGTGCCAGCAGGAGTGTGAACACTGAAGCTTTCTTT.

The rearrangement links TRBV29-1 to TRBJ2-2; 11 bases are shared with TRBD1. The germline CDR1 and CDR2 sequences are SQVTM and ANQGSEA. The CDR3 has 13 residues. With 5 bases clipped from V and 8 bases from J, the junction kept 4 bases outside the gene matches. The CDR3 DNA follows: TGCAGCGTTCAGGACAGGGGGCGAGGGGAGCTGTTTTTT. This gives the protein CSVQDRGRGELFF.

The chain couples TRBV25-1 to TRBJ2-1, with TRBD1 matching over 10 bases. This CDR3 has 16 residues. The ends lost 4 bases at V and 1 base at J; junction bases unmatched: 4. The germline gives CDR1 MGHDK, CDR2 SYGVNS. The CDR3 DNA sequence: TGTGCCAGCAGTGCGACAGGGGGCGCGTCCTACAATGAGCAGTTCTTC. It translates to CASSATGGASYNEQFF.

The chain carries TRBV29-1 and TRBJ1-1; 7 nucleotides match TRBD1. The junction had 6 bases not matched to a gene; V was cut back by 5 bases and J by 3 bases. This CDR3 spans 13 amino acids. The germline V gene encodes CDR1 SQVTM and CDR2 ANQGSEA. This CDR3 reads CSVRSQGDTEAFF. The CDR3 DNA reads TGCAGCGTTCGGTCTCAGGGGGACACTGAAGCTTTCTTT. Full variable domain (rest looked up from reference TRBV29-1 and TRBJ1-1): SAVISQKPSRDICQRGTSLTIQCQVDSQVTMMFWYRQQPGQSLTLIATANQGSEATYESGFVIDKFPISRPNLTFSTLTVSNMSPEDSSIYLCSVRSQGDTEAFFGQGTRLTVV.

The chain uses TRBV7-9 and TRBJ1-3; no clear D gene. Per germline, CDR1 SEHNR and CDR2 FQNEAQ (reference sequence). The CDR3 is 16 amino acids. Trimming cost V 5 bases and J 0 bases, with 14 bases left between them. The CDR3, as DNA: TGTGCCAGCAGCCCCCCCGGCGGCAGCTCTGGAAACACCATATATTTT. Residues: CASSPPGGSSGNTIYF. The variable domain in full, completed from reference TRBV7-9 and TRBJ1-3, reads DTGVSQNPRHKITKRGQNVTFRCDPISEHNRLYWYRQTLGQGPEFLTYFQNEAQLEKSRLLSDRFSAERPKGSFSTLEIQRTEQGDSAMYLCASSPPGGSSGNTIYFGEGSWLTVV.

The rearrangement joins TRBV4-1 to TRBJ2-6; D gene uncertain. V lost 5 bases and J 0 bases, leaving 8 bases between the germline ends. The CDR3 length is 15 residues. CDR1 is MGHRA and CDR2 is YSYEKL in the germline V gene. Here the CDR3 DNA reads TGCGCCAGCAGCAAACGACACTCTGGGGCCAACGTCCTGACTTTC. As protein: CASSKRHSGANVLTF.

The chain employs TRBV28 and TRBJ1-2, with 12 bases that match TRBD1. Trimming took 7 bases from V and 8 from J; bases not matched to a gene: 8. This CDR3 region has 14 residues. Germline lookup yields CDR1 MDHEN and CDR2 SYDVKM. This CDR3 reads CASNRGQGARGYTF. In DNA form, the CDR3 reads TGTGCCAGCAACAGGGGACAGGGGGCGCGAGGCTACACCTTC.

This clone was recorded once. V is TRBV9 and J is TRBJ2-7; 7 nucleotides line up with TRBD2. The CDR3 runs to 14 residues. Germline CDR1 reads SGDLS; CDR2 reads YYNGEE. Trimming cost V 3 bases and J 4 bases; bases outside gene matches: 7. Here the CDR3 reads CASSDGGGSYEQYF. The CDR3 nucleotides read TGTGCCAGCAGCGATGGGGGAGGGTCTTACGAGCAGTACTTC.

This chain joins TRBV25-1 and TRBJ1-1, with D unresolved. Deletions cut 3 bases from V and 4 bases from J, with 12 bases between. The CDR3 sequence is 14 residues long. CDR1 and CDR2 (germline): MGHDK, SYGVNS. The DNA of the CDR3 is TGTGCCAGCAGTGACCCAACCTATCGCACTGAAGCTTTCTTT. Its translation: CASSDPTYRTEAFF.

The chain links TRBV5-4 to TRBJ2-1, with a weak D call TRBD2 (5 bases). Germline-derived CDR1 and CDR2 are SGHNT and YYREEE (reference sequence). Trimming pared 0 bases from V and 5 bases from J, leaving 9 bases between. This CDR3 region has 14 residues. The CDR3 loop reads CASSLVALNNEQFF. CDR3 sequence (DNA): TGTGCCAGCAGCTTGGTAGCGCTGAACAATGAGCAGTTCTTC.

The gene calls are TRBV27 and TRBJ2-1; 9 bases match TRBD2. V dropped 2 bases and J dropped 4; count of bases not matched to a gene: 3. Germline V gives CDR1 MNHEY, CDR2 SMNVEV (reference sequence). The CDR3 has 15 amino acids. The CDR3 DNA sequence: TGTGCCAGCAGTTTAGAGGGACTAGCTTACAATGAGCAGTTCTTC. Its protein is CASSLEGLAYNEQFF.

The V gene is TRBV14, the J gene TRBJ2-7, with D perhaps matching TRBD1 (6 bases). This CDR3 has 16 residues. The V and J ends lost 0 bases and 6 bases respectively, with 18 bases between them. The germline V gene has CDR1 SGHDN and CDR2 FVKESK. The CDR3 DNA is TGTGCCAGCAGCCAAGAAGGGGGAACACACCGATCCGAGCAGTACTTC. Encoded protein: CASSQEGGTHRSEQYF.

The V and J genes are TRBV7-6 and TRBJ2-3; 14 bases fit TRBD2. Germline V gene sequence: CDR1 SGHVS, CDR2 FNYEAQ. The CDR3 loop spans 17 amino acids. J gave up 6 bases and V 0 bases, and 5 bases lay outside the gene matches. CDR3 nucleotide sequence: TGTGCCAGCAGCTTAGCGGTGTGGACTAGCGGGAGGGATACGCAGTATTTT. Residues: CASSLAVWTSGRDTQYF.

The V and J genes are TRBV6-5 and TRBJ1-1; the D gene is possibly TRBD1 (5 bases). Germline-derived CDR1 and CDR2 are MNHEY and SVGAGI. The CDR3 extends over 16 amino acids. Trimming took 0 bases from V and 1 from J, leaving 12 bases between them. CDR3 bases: TGTGCCAGCAGTTACTCCCCAGGGAGGGCGAACACTGAAGCTTTCTTT. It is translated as CASSYSPGRANTEAFF.

The chain's CDR3 is CASKLAGGRLDTQYF. CDR3 nucleotides: TGTGCCAGCAAACTAGCGGGAGGGCGTCTTGATACGCAGTATTTT. This chain joins TRBV5-4 and TRBJ2-3; 13 bases are a match to TRBD2. Germline trimming cut 6 bases from V and 6 bases from J; bases unmatched to any gene: 7. The germline gives CDR1 SGHNT, CDR2 YYREEE (reference sequence). This CDR3 has 15 amino acids.

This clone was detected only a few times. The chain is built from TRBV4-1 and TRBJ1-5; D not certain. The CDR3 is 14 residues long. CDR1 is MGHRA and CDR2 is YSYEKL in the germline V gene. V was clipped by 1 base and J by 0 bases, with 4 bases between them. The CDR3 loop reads CASSQAYSNQPQHF. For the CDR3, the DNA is TGCGCCAGCAGCCAAGCCTATAGCAATCAGCCCCAGCATTTT.

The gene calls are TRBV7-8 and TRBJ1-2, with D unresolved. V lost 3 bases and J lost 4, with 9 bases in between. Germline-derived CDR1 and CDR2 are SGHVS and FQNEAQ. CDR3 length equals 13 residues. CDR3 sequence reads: CASSFASSYGYTF. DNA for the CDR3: TGTGCCAGCAGCTTCGCCTCGAGCTATGGCTACACCTTC.

CDR3 DNA: TGTGCCAGCAGCGGGGTTAACCAGGTTGGTGAAGCTTTCTTT. It is translated as CASSGVNQVGEAFF. The J gene is TRBJ1-1, the V gene TRBV9, with D hard to call. The V end was cut by 3 bases, the J end by 7 bases, with 16 bases between. The germline V gene encodes CDR1 SGDLS and CDR2 YYNGEE. The CDR3 covers 14 residues.

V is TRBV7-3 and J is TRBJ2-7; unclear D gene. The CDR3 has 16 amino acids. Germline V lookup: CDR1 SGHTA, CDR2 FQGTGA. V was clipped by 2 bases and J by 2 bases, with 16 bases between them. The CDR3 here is CASSLERAPKPYEQYF. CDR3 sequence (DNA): TGTGCCAGCAGCTTAGAGCGAGCTCCTAAGCCCTACGAGCAGTACTTC.

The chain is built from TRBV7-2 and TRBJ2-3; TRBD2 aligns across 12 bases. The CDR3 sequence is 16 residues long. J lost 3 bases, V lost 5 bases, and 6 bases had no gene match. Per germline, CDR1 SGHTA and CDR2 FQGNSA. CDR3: CASSPGLAGGTDTQYF. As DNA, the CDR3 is TGTGCCAGCAGCCCAGGCCTAGCGGGAGGGACAGATACGCAGTATTTT.

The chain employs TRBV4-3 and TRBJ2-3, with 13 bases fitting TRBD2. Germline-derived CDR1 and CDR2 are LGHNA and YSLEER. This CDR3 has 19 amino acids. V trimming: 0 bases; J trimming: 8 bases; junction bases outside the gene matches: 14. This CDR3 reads CASSQEPAGTSGKAVTQYF. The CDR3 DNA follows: TGCGCCAGCAGCCAAGAACCCGCGGGGACTAGCGGGAAGGCAGTTACGCAGTATTTT.